Shown below are 22 T cell receptor beta chains from a single sample sequenced in a study of T cell responses to AZD1222 COVID-19 vaccine. Profiling relied on immunoSEQ multiplex PCR, and the TCRdb table lists in-frame clones only, not all of them. The sample includes 90,000 to 100,000 clones, approximately 90% of them seen just once. The source was peripheral blood, collected on day 0 of AZD1222 vaccination. These receptors were obtained from an adult in good health.

This clone is a singleton in its sample. The V and J genes are TRBV5-1 and TRBJ2-7; D is possibly TRBD2 (6 bases). CDR3 length equals 14 residues. The V gene lost 0 bases and the J gene lost 7 bases, with 14 bases spanning the gap. CDR1 is SGHRS, CDR2 YFSETQ, per germline. The CDR3 nucleotides read TGCGCCAGCAGCTTGGTTGCGGGGACGATGGAGCAGTACTTC. It is translated as CASSLVAGTMEQYF.

J is TRBJ1-2 and V is TRBV5-4; 8 positions match TRBD1. Germline assignment: CDR1 SGHNT and CDR2 YYREEE (reference sequence). The CDR3 contains 17 residues. V was clipped by 4 bases and J by 0 bases; unmatched bases: 11. The CDR3 DNA sequence: TGTGCCAGCAGCCCATCACTTGACAGGGGTCCTAACTATGGCTACACCTTC. Translation: CASSPSLDRGPNYGYTF.

This clone was seen just once. The chain carries TRBV19 and TRBJ2-3, with D maybe TRBD1 (6 bases). Germline assignment: CDR1 LNHDA and CDR2 SQIVND (reference sequence). The CDR3 length is 14 residues. V lost 6 bases and J lost 5, with 15 bases in between. The CDR3 sequence: CASRNRVGIDTQYF. CDR3 DNA: TGTGCCAGTAGAAACAGGGTAGGGATAGATACGCAGTATTTT.

V usage is TRBV7-2 and J usage is TRBJ2-1; either TRBD1 or TRBD2 may supply D (5 bases each). The CDR3 spans 14 residues. Germline V gives CDR1 SGHTA, CDR2 FQGNSA. Trimming took off 0 bases at V and 7 bases at J, with 10 bases between the two ends. This chain's CDR3 is CASSLAGVGNEQFF. In DNA, the CDR3 is TGTGCCAGCAGCTTAGCGGGGGTGGGGAATGAGCAGTTCTTC. The entire variable domain, with the rest obtained from reference TRBV7-2 and TRBJ2-1, is as follows: GAGVSQSPSNKVTEKGKDVELRCDPISGHTALYWYRQSLGQGLEFLIYFQGNSAPDKSGLPSDRFSAERTGGSVSTLTIQRTQQEDSAVYLCASSLAGVGNEQFFGPGTRLTVL.

The genes are TRBV9 and TRBJ1-1; weak D call: TRBD1 (5 bases). V lost 4 bases and J lost 6, with 16 bases in between. This CDR3 is 14 amino acids long. CDR1 SGDLS and CDR2 YYNGEE come from the germline V gene. The DNA for the CDR3 is TGTGCCAGCAGCCCCGAGGGCAGGGCCGCTGAAGCTTTCTTT. Its protein product is CASSPEGRAAEAFF.

This clone has only one observation. The chain has TRBV11-2 and TRBJ1-1; D call uncertain. Germline V gene data show CDR1 as SGHAT and CDR2 as FQNNGV. The CDR3 runs to 13 residues. Trimming shortened V by 1 base and J by 5 bases, and 8 bases separated the two germline ends. The CDR3 DNA sequence: TGTGCCAGCAGCTTAGGGATGGGGACTGAAGCTTTCTTT. This gives the protein CASSLGMGTEAFF.

This rearrangement joins TRBV7-2 to TRBJ1-2; D is unclear. CDR1 and CDR2 from the germline V gene are SGHTA and FQGNSA. V was shortened by 0 bases and J by 0 bases, with 5 bases between the two germline ends. This CDR3 is 14 amino acids long. The CDR3 loop reads CASSLAAANYGYTF. The CDR3 DNA follows: TGTGCCAGCAGCTTAGCCGCAGCTAACTATGGCTACACCTTC.

This sequence joins TRBV7-2 and TRBJ2-1; TRBD2 matches at 9 bases. V dropped 3 bases and J dropped 4; count of bases not matched to a gene: 13. CDR3 length: 18 amino acids. From germline, CDR1 is SGHTA and CDR2 FQGNSA. The CDR3 protein is CASSLASGRSGWYNEQFF. CDR3 nucleotide sequence: TGTGCCAGCAGCTTGGCGAGCGGGAGGTCGGGGTGGTACAATGAGCAGTTCTTC.

The chain links TRBV5-1 to TRBJ2-7; TRBD1 matches at 7 bases. V trimming: 1 base; J trimming: 0 bases; junction bases outside the gene matches: 1. CDR1 is SGHRS and CDR2 is YFSETQ in the germline V gene. This CDR3 contains 14 residues. The chain's CDR3 is CASSLRDSSYEQYF. For the CDR3, the DNA is TGCGCCAGCAGCTTGCGGGACAGCTCCTACGAGCAGTACTTC. The complete variable domain, with remaining parts taken from reference TRBV5-1 and TRBJ2-7, reads KAGVTQTPRYLIKTRGQQVTLSCSPISGHRSVSWYQQTPGQGLQFLFEYFSETQRNKGNFPGRFSGRQFSNSRSEMNVSTLELGDSALYLCASSLRDSSYEQYFGPGTRLTVT.

V gene TRBV7-2 combines with J gene TRBJ2-7, with 7 bases that match TRBD2. The germline V gene has CDR1 SGHTA and CDR2 FQGNSA. Unmatched junction bases numbered 7, after V lost 5 bases and J lost 6 bases. CDR3 length: 13 amino acids. CDR3 coding DNA: TGTGCCAGCAGCGAGCGGGGAAGGGTCGAGCAGTACTTC. Protein: CASSERGRVEQYF.

This clone came up a few times. The gene calls are TRBV4-3 and TRBJ2-2; TRBD2 agrees at 7 bases. With 8 bases clipped from V and 2 bases from J, the junction kept 11 bases outside the gene matches. The CDR3 contains 16 residues. Germline CDR1 LGHNA, CDR2 YSLEER. DNA of the CDR3: TGCGCCAGCGGACGGGACTACCGAACCAACACCGGGGAGCTGTTTTTT. Encoded protein: CASGRDYRTNTGELFF.

V and J are TRBV23-1 and TRBJ1-3; 9 bases are shared with TRBD1. TRBV23-1 falls under the ORF class, with uncertain function. The CDR3 runs 17 residues. V lost 7 bases to trimming and J lost 2 bases; unmatched junction nucleotides: 12. The DNA for the CDR3 is TGCGCCAGCAATAGACACCCGGGGACAGGGCCTGGAAACACCATATATTTT. It is translated as CASNRHPGTGPGNTIYF.

This clone was seen just once. The rearrangement uses TRBV12-3 or TRBV12-4 and TRBJ1-2, with D unclear. The V end lost 2 bases, the J end lost 5 bases, and 3 bases lay between the germline ends. This CDR3 contains 11 residues. The CDR3 loop is CASSLRYGYTF. In DNA form, the CDR3 reads TGTGCCAGCAGTTTACGGTATGGCTACACCTTC.

V is TRBV5-1 and J is TRBJ2-5, with 9 bases that match TRBD1. Germline trimming cut 1 base from V and 5 bases from J; bases unmatched to any gene: 6. Germline V gene sequence: CDR1 SGHRS, CDR2 YFSETQ. The length of the CDR3 is 15 residues. The CDR3 loop reads CASSLMGQGEETQYF. CDR3 in DNA: TGCGCCAGCAGCTTGATGGGACAGGGAGAGGAGACCCAGTACTTC.

The gene calls are TRBV28 and TRBJ2-1; D is unresolved. The germline gives CDR1 MDHEN, CDR2 SYDVKM. The CDR3 is 12 residues long. V was clipped by 4 bases and J by 8 bases, with 9 bases between them. This CDR3 reads CASSSSMDEQFF. CDR3 DNA sequence: TGTGCCAGCAGTTCCTCAATGGATGAGCAGTTCTTC.

The chain joins TRBV7-9 to TRBJ1-1; a possible D gene is TRBD1 (6 bases). The CDR3 consists of 14 residues. V lost 5 bases, J lost 5 bases, and 15 bases lay in between. In germline, CDR1 is SEHNR, CDR2 FQNEAQ (reference sequence). CDR3 sequence (DNA): TGTGCCAGCAGCCAACCCCGGCAGGGGACTGAAGCTTTCTTT. This gives the protein CASSQPRQGTEAFF.

J is TRBJ2-7 and V is TRBV29-1; 12 positions match TRBD2. J gave up 2 bases and V 4 bases, and 3 bases lay outside the gene matches. The CDR3 loop spans 14 amino acids. Germline V CDR1 and CDR2: SQVTM, ANQGSEA. In DNA form, the CDR3 reads TGCAGCGTTGTAGGGACTAGCGGGCCCTACGAGCAGTACTTC. Translated, it gives CSVVGTSGPYEQYF.

The V and J genes are TRBV5-4 and TRBJ2-5; TRBD2 might be the D (6 bases). The length of the CDR3 is 13 residues. Trimming removed 3 bases from V and 2 bases from J, with 8 bases in between. Germline V gene data show CDR1 as SGHNT and CDR2 as YYREEE (reference sequence). The CDR3 DNA reads as TGTGCCAGCAGCTACCGGGAGCAAGAGACCCAGTACTTC. It yields the protein CASSYREQETQYF.

This chain connects TRBV7-2 to TRBJ2-7; D gene unclear. V dropped 3 bases and J dropped 3 bases, with 6 bases sitting between them. CDR3 size: 12 residues. The germline gives CDR1 SGHTA, CDR2 FQGNSA. The CDR3 loop reads CASSFGDYEQYF. The CDR3 nucleotides are TGTGCCAGCAGCTTTGGGGACTACGAGCAGTACTTC. The entire variable domain, with the rest obtained from reference TRBV7-2 and TRBJ2-7, is as follows: GAGVSQSPSNKVTEKGKDVELRCDPISGHTALYWYRQSLGQGLEFLIYFQGNSAPDKSGLPSDRFSAERTGGSVSTLTIQRTQQEDSAVYLCASSFGDYEQYFGPGTRLTVT.

About this clone itself: A read error may produce the germline difference seen at one junction end. The chain links TRBV9 to TRBJ2-1, with D possibly matching TRBD1 (6 bases). The V gene's germline CDR1 is SGDLS and CDR2 YYNGEE. The CDR3 loop spans 15 amino acids. In DNA form, the CDR3 reads TGTGCCAGCACCCCCACAGGGATGTCCTACACTGAGCAGTTCTTC. Protein product: CASTPTGMSYTEQFF.

This chain connects TRBV6-5 to TRBJ1-2, with D perhaps TRBD1 (6 bases). This CDR3 region has 16 residues. Per the germline V gene, CDR1 is MNHEY and CDR2 is SVGAGI. The germline V and J ends were trimmed by 0 bases and 3 bases, with 14 bases remaining between them. The CDR3 DNA reads as TGTGCCAGCAGTTACTCGCGACAGGTGCCCCACTATGGCTACACCTTC. Translation gives CASSYSRQVPHYGYTF.

The chain is built from TRBV5-4 and TRBJ2-1; 12 positions match TRBD1. V dropped 7 bases and J dropped 3; count of bases not matched to a gene: 8. Germline CDR1 and CDR2: SGHNT and YYREEE (reference sequence). CDR3 length equals 16 residues. In nucleotides, the CDR3 is TGTGCCAGCGGGACAGGGGGCCTCCGAAACTACAATGAGCAGTTCTTC. It codes for CASGTGGLRNYNEQFF.